This TCR beta chain was sequenced for a study of shared clonotypes between healthy human individuals. General study results and limits: The naive CD4 repertoires of a few donors were compared, and roughly 5% of clonotypes were shared.

Naive CD8 cells, CD45RO-negative and positively selected for CCR7, excluded terminally differentiated effector memory CD45RA+ cells. Assay used: immunoSEQ multiplex PCR; TCRdb lists only in-frame clones, some missing. The sample holds fewer than 850,000 clones, roughly 96% seen once. As regards this clone: What it recognizes is unknown.

Germline CDR1 is MNHEY and CDR2 is SMNVEV (reference sequence). V trimming: 6 bases; J trimming: 5 bases; junction bases outside the gene matches: 4. The CDR3 consists of 14 residues. The sequenced sample consisted of naive CD8+ T cells sorted from blood. The chain couples TRBV27 to TRBJ2-1; 10 nucleotides match TRBD2. The receptor's source is a young man in good health. The CDR3 coding sequence is TGTGCCAGCAGAGTACTAGCGGGGAACAATGAGCAGTTCTTC. Translated: CASRVLAGNNEQFF.